This TCR beta chain was profiled in a study of ipilimumab plus nivolumab after autologous stem cell transplantation (dated by TCRdb to the early 2020s). Background for the entire study: Trial patients received a median of about five ipilimumab doses and 8 nivolumab doses. The DLBCL cohort included primary refractory and relapsed disease, with 18-month progression-free survival of approximately 87% and 28% respectively. Patients undergoing autologous transplant for high-risk diffuse large B cell lymphoma, mature T cell lymphoma, or multiple myeloma were enrolled in the trial. Thirty-five patients made up the trial's intent-to-treat population. The study at large found these results: The authors stated that profiles of the T cell receptor repertoire, regulatory T cell phenotype and gut microbiota provided a biologic rationale for studying this approach further. Combined checkpoint inhibition appeared tolerable as post-transplant consolidation, according to the authors' conclusion.

The library was made by the immunoSEQ multiplex PCR assay. Not all clones reach the TCRdb copy of this immuneACCESS table, which keeps in-frame sequences only. Checked studies attribute under half of the gap to unresolved V genes and leave the rest unexplained. Within this sample are fewer than 95,000 clones, with 83% of them counted one time only. Together, the top ten hold 2.2% of the sample. This clone showed up just a few times. No antigen is known for it. Base-call qualities are not available, and no considerably larger clone is one nucleotide away. V gives up 7 bases and J gives up 2 bases, and the segment between their germline ends measures 15 bases. The germline V gene specifies MNHNS as CDR1 and SASEGT as CDR2. The cysteine opens and the phenylalanine closes a CDR3 of 15 amino acids. The only DNA kept is the CDR3, 45 bases in frame from the first base. Checkpoint therapy began 14 to 28 days after autologous transplant, with ipilimumab given at 1 mg/kg intravenously on day 1 of selected weeks. The nivolumab dose was 3 mg/kg intravenously, delivered on day 1 of weeks 1, 4, 7, 10, and every two weeks through week 26. This Phase Ib clinical trial tested ipilimumab plus nivolumab, a combined checkpoint inhibition, as consolidation after autologous stem cell transplantation.

The rearrangement combines TRBV6-1 with TRBJ1-5; matching of 6 bases hints at TRBD1 as the D gene. This TCR came from a male donor with diffuse large B-cell lymphoma. Sequences were derived from PBMCs, sampled in a trial of ipilimumab plus nivolumab as post-transplant consolidation. The CDR3 sequence is CASTKDRSGNQPQHF. Read as DNA, the sequence is TGTGCCAGCACCAAAGACAGGTCGGGCAATCAGCCCCAGCATTTT.